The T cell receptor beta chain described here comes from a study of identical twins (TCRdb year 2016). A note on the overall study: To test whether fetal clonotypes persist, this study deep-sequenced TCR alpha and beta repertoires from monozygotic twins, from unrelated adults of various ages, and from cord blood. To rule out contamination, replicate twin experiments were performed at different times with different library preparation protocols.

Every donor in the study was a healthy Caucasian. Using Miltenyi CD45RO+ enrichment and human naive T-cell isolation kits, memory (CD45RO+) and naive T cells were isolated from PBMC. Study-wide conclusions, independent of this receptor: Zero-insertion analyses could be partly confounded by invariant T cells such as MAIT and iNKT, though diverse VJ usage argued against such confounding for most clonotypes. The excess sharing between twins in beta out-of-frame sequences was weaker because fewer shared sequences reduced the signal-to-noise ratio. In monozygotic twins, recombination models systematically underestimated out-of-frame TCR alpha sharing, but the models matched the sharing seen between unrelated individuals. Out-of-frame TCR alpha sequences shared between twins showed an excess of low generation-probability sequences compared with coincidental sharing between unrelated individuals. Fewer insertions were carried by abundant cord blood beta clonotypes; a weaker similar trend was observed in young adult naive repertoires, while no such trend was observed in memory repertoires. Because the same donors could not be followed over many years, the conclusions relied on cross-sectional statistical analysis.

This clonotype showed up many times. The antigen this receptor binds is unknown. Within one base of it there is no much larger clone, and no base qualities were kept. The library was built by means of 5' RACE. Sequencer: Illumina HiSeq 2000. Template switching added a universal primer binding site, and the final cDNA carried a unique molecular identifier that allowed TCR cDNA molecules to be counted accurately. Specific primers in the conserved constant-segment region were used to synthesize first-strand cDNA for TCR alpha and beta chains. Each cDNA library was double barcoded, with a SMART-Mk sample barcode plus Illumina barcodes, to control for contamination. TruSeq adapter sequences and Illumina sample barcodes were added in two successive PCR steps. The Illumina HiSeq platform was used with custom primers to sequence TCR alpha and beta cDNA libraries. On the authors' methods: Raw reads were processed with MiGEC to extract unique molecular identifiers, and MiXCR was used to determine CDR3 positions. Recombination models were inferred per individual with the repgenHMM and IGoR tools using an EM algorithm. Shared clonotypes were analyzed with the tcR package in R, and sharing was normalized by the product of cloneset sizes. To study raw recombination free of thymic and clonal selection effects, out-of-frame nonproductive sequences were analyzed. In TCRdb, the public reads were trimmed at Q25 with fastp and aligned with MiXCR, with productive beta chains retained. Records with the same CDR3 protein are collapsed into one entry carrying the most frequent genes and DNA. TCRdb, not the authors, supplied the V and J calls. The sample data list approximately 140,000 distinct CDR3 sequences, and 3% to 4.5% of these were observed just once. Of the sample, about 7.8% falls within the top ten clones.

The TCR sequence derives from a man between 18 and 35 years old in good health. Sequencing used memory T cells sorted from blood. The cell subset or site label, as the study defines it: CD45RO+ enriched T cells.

The CDR3 region reads CASSPNPSGNQETQYF. The nucleotides read TGCGCCAGCAGCCCTAACCCTAGCGGCAACCAAGAGACCCAGTACTTC. The chain links TRBV4-3 with TRBJ2-5, and 7 junction bases match TRBD2. The CDR3, cysteine through phenylalanine, is 16 amino acids long. Only the CDR3 DNA is retained, 48 bases long and in frame from the first base. V ends up 4 bases short and J 0 bases short, with an unmatched junction base count of 8. Sequences LGHNA (CDR1) and YSLEER (CDR2) are obtained from the germline V gene.